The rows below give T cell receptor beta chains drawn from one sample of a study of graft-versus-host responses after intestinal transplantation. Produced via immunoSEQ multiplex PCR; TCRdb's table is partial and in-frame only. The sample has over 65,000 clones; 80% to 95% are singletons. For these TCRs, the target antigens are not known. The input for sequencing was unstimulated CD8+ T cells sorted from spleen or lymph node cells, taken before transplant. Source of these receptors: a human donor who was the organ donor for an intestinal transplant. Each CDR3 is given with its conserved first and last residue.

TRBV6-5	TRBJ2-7	CASSLTYRDEQYF
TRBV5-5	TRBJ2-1	CASSFSDEQFF
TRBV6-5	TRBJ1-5	CASGTGTSNQPQHF
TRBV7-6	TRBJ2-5	CASSRTRAGGIQETQYF
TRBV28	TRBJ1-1	CASSPLGHENTEAFF
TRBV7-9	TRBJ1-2	CASSFLGGAYGYTF
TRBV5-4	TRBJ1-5	CASSLEGGNQPQHF
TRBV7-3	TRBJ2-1	CASSLSDYSYNEQFF
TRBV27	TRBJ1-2	CASQFSGVYNYGYTF
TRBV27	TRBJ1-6	CASSLGQGMEPLHF
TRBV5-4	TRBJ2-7	CASSSVEAGGEQYF
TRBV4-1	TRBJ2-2	CASSTTGYTGELFF
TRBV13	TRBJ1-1	CASSFDPGNGAFF
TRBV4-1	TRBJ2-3	CASSQVWQASTDTQYF
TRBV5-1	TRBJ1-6	CASSLVRGQNSPLHF
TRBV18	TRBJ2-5	CASSRTSGGKETQYF
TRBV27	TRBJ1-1	CASSLFSSNTEAFF
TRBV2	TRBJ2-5	CASSVGQDSLSETQYF
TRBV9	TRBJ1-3	CASSVGKSSGNTIYF
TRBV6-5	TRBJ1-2	CASTGTGEGYTF
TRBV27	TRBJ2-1	CASREQGDEQFF
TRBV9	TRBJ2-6	CASSLTGTGANVLTF
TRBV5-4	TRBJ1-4	CASSYGQVNEKLFF
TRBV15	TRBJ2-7	CATSMVLAGPSYEQYF
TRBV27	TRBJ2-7	CASSLAANRGRDEQYF
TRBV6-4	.	CASSEYPGTSYEQYF
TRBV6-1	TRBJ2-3	CASSGLAGGTDTQYF
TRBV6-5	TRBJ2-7	CASSQQGPSYEQYF
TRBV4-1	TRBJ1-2	CASSQVADNYGYTF
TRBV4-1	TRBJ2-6	CASRGGANVLTF
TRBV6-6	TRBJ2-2	CASTSSIPGELFF
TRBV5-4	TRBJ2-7	CASSLRVGRGGSYEQYF
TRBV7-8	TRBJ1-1	CASSLSRNTEAFF
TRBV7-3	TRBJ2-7	CASSGGPPSEQYF
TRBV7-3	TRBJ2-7	CASSLDGTSGTLNEQYF
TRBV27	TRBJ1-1	CASSLMTGGTEAFF
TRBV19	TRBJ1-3	CASRHAGNTIYF
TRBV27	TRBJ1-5	CASSLGGTLYQPQHF
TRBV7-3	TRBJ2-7	CASSPSGTGAYEQYF
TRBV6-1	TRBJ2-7	CVSGVASYEQYF
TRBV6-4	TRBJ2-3	CASSDTNGRAGTDTQYF
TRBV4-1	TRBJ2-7	CASSHGSIYEQYF
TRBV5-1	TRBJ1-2	CASSFGTGGLFGYTF
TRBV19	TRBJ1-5	CASSFSEFSNQPQHF
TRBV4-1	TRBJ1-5	CASSAGTDLYQPQHF
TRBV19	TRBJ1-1	CASSIWGSGTEAFF
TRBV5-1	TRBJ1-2	CASKRGPYNYGYTF
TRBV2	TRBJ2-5	CASSDPSLGFQETQYF
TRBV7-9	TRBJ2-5	CASSLATLRWGETQYF
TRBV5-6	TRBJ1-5	CASSYGNSNQPQHF
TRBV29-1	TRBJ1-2	CSVGPITGGLIDYGYTF
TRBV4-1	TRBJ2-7	CASSHLEGTDYEQYF
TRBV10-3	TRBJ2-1	CASEGGGNNEQFF
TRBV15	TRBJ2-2	CATSRGTGTENTGELFF
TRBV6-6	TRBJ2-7	CASSTGPDEQYF